These T cell receptor beta chains were read from a single sample in a study of cytomegalovirus exposure and HLA in healthy donors. Libraries were prepared by immunoSEQ multiplex PCR; TCRdb keeps only in-frame clonotypes and omits some of them. The table includes about 130,000 clones, roughly four fifths detected once. What was sequenced was PBMCs. The receptors were gathered from a boy between 5 and 17 years old in good health and CMV-seronegative. Each CDR3 is given with its conserved first and last residue. The D gene is left open where the match is weak. A clone size is listed for some rows: how often the clone was seen (once, few, many), or a class if it is expanded.

d_gene,v_gene,abundance,j_gene,CDR3nt,CDR3aa
-,TRBV5-8,-,TRBJ2-1,TGTGCCAGCAGCTTCTTACGGGGTGATGAGCAGTTCTTC,CASSFLRGDEQFF
-,TRBV7-2,few,TRBJ2-7,TGTGCCAGCAGCCTGGGGGCAACCACCTACGAGCAGTACTTC,CASSLGATTYEQYF
TRBD2,TRBV11-2,-,TRBJ2-3,TGTGCCAGCAGCACTGGACTAGCGGGAGAGGTCGATACGCAGTATTTT,CASSTGLAGEVDTQYF
TRBD1,TRBV5-1,-,TRBJ1-2,TGCGCCAGCAGCTCCCGGACAGGGAACTATGGCTACACCTTC,CASSSRTGNYGYTF
TRBD1,TRBV18,-,TRBJ2-3,TGTGCCAGCTCACTAAGCGGGACAGGGAGCACAGATACGCAGTATTTT,CASSLSGTGSTDTQYF
-,TRBV2,once,TRBJ2-1,TGTGCCAGCAGTGACTCCTCAGGGATACCTGGTGAGCAGTTCTTC,CASSDSSGIPGEQFF
TRBD1,TRBV7-9,-,TRBJ1-4,TGTGCCAGCAGCTCCGAATTACAGGGGAGTGGCGAAAAACTGTTTTTT,CASSSELQGSGEKLFF
-,TRBV2,-,TRBJ1-6,TGTGCCAGCAGTGAAAGTCCCGGGGATTATAATTCACCCCTCCACTTT,CASSESPGDYNSPLHF
-,TRBV5-4,-,TRBJ1-1,TGTGCCAGCAGCTTACAGGGCAGTGAAGCTTTCTTT,CASSLQGSEAFF
-,TRBV19,-,TRBJ1-1,TGTGCCAGTAGTCCTCCGGGAGGGACGTACCCTAGCGAAGCTTTCTTT,CASSPPGGTYPSEAFF
-,TRBV15,-,TRBJ2-3,TGTGCCACCAGCAGAGAGGACAGTTTTAGCACAGATACGCAGTATTTT,CATSREDSFSTDTQYF
TRBD2,TRBV4-2,few,TRBJ2-1,TGTGCCAGCAGCCAAGCTCCTCGGGGCGGGAGCTCCTACAATGAGCAGTTCTTC,CASSQAPRGGSSYNEQFF
-,TRBV5-1,few,TRBJ1-1,TGCGCCAGCAGCTTGGATGGGCAGACGAACACTGAAGCTTTCTTT,CASSLDGQTNTEAFF
-,TRBV7-2,-,TRBJ2-5,TGTGCCAGCAGCTTAAATGGGCGAGAGACCCAGTACTTC,CASSLNGRETQYF
-,TRBV30,-,TRBJ2-7,TGTGCCTGGAGTATGGGACTGACCTACGAGCAGTACTTC,CAWSMGLTYEQYF
-,TRBV19,-,TRBJ1-2,TGTGCCAGTAGTATTCAAGAGAACTATGGCTACACCTTC,CASSIQENYGYTF
TRBD2,TRBV30,-,TRBJ2-3,TGTGCCTGGAGGGGGGGGAGTGTAGATACGCAGTATTTT,CAWRGGSVDTQYF
TRBD2,TRBV5-1,-,TRBJ2-7,TGCGCCAGCAGCTTGGCTGGACTAGCGGGACGGGCGTACGAGCAGTACTTC,CASSLAGLAGRAYEQYF
TRBD1,TRBV20-1,-,TRBJ1-4,TGCAGTGCCCAGGGGGACAGGGGACTGTTTTTT,CSAQGDRGLFF
-,TRBV19,once,TRBJ1-3,TGTGCCAGTAGCCTTTACTGGGGCGACACCATATATTTT,CASSLYWGDTIYF
-,TRBV7-2,-,TRBJ2-7,TGTGCCAGCAGCTTAGCGGGCAGCTCCTACGAGCAGTACTTC,CASSLAGSSYEQYF
-,TRBV30,-,TRBJ1-6,TGTGCCTGGAGTGTAGGTCAGGGGTTGCGTTCACCCCTCCACTTT,CAWSVGQGLRSPLHF
-,TRBV19,-,TRBJ1-3,TGTGCCAGTAGTTGGGCGTCAGTCGGAAACACCATATATTTT,CASSWASVGNTIYF
TRBD1,TRBV5-4,-,TRBJ1-2,TGTGCCAGCAGCTCCCCAGGGGGAGCTAACTATGGCTACACCTTC,CASSSPGGANYGYTF
TRBD1,TRBV7-9,-,TRBJ1-2,TGTGCCAGCAGCTCGGGGACAGGGGAGTCTGGCTACACCTTC,CASSSGTGESGYTF
TRBD1,TRBV28,-,TRBJ1-2,TGTGCCAGCAGGGGGGGACAGGATTATTCTGGCTACACCTTC,CASRGGQDYSGYTF
TRBD1,TRBV27,-,TRBJ2-7,TGTGCCAGCAGTTTAATTGGGACAGGGACCTACGAGCAGTACTTC,CASSLIGTGTYEQYF
-,TRBV7-2,-,TRBJ2-1,TGTGCCAGCACCTTCCCGTTCGGTGCTGAGCAGTTCTTC,CASTFPFGAEQFF
TRBD1,TRBV30,-,TRBJ2-7,TGTGCCTGGGGTTTCTCAGGGGGATCCTACGAGCAGTACTTC,CAWGFSGGSYEQYF